Below, 4 T cell receptor beta chains from the same sample are listed, as sequenced in a study of patients and donors after allogeneic stem cell transplantation. Via MiXCR, TCRdb re-called the RT-PCR reads, giving one row per CDR3 protein. Of about 200,000 distinct CDR3 sequences in the sample, about 38% were seen once. Input material: blood, either unsorted or a sorted T cell fraction (not recorded which). Receptors were obtained from a human donor who was either an allogeneic HSCT recipient or a stem cell or donor lymphocyte infusion donor (not recorded which). It is not recorded whose cells these are; they may come from a transplant donor.

The chain couples TRBV3-1 to TRBJ1-1; no firm D call. The germline V and J ends were trimmed by 8 bases and 4 bases, with 11 bases remaining between them. The CDR3 is 12 residues long. Germline V CDR1 and CDR2: LGHDT, YNNKEL (reference sequence). CDR3: CASGRIGTEAFF. CDR3 bases: TGTGCCAGCGGTCGTATTGGCACTGAAGCTTTCTTT.

The chain uses TRBV5-1 and TRBJ1-2; TRBD1 agrees at 7 bases. With V trimmed by 6 bases and J by 7 bases, 12 bases remained unmatched. Germline CDR1 SGHRS, CDR2 YFSETQ. The CDR3 spans 14 residues. The CDR3 coding sequence is TGCGCCAGCACCCCGACAGGGTATCTCTCTGGCTACACCTTC. Translating gives CASTPTGYLSGYTF.

This chain links TRBV29-1 with TRBJ1-1, with TRBD1 matching over 8 bases. Per the germline V gene, CDR1 is SQVTM and CDR2 is ANQGSEA. Unmatched junction bases numbered 6, after V lost 7 bases and J lost 5 bases. The CDR3 spans 12 residues. The CDR3 region has the DNA TGCAGCGCCGGACAGGGAGGGACTGAAGCTTTCTTT. This codes for CSAGQGGTEAFF.

This chain uses TRBV5-1 with TRBJ2-7; D might be TRBD1 (6 bases). From germline, CDR1 is SGHRS and CDR2 YFSETQ. The CDR3 has 14 residues. Trimming pared 4 bases from V and 0 bases from J, leaving 11 bases between. As DNA, the CDR3 is TGCGCCAGCAGCATCCGGGACACCTCCTACGAGCAGTACTTC. Protein sequence: CASSIRDTSYEQYF.